The T cell receptor (beta chain) described here comes from a study of identical twins. Each CDR3 protein gets one entry after TCRdb re-called the 5' RACE reads with MiXCR. The table has 1.5 million to 2 million distinct CDR3 sequences, roughly 35% seen once; the top ten hold around 0.25%. The sequencing input was cord blood. This clonotype was obtained from a newborn girl in good health.

The CDR3 coding sequence is TGCAGTGCCTCTCGTGTTCCTAACTACGAGCAGTACTTC. This gives the protein CSASRVPNYEQYF. The chain couples TRBV20-1 to TRBJ2-4; D not certain. The J call could be wrong; TRBJ2-7 is a better fit for the DNA end. Looked up from germline, CDR1 is DFQATT and CDR2 is SNEGSKA (reference sequence). The CDR3 runs 13 residues.